This TCR beta chain comes out of a study of cytomegalovirus exposure and HLA in healthy donors. Overall study results and limits: The study labeled 150 or so TCR beta chains cytomegalovirus-associated. One later analysis, an examination of the 120 or so validation repertoires, found that first-cohort TCR clusters tended to co-occur in them. While the bulk of TCR sequences proved rare, some public TCRs turned up in many donors. Reportedly, diagnosis of cytomegalovirus status by the classifier showed high specificity and sensitivity.

This CDR3 region has 14 residues. CDR1 and CDR2 from the germline V gene are SEHNR and FQNEAQ (reference sequence). V was clipped by 3 bases and J by 9 bases, with 17 bases between them. Assay: immunoSEQ multiplex PCR; the TCRdb copy retains only in-frame clones and omits some. The sample yields 95,000 to 150,000 clones, roughly nine tenths seen once. Note on this clone: Its antigen remains unknown.

The source of this sequence is a woman aged 18-29 years in good health and CMV-seronegative. Input material: PBMCs. The rearrangement uses TRBV7-9 and TRBJ2-5; D might be TRBD2 (5 bases). The CDR3 nucleotides read TGTGCCAGCAGCTTCGGACTCCCGGGTCAGGCCCAGTACTTC. This translates into CASSFGLPGQAQYF.